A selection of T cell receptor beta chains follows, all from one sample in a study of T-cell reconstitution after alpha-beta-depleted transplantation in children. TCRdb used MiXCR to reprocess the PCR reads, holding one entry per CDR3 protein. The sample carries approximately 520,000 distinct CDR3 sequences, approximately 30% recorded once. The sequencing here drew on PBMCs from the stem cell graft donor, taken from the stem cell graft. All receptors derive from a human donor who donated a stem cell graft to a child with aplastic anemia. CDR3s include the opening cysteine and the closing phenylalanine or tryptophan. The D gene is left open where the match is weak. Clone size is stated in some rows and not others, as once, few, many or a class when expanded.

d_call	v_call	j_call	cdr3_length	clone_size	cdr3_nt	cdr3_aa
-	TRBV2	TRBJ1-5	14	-	TGTGCCAGCAGGGGCGGGCAGAGCAATCAGCCCCAGCATTTT	CASRGGQSNQPQHF
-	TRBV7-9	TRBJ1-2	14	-	TGTGCCAGCAGGGACGCAGGGGCGAGCTATGGCTACACCTTC	CASRDAGASYGYTF
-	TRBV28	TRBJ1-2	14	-	TGTGCCAGCAGTTTCGGGCCGGCGGACTATGGCTACACCTTC	CASSFGPADYGYTF
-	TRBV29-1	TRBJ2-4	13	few	TGCAGCGTTGTCGGGCTAGCGTTAAACATTCAGTACTTC	CSVVGLALNIQYF
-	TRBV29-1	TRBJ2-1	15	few	TGCAGCGTTTTTTCTTGGACAACACCCGACAATGAGCAGTTCTTC	CSVFSWTTPDNEQFF
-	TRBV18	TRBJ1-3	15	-	TGTGCCAGCTCACCACTGGACTCGGGGGGGAACACCATATATTTT	CASSPLDSGGNTIYF
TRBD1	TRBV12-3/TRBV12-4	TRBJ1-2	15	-	TGTGCCAGCAGTAGACCGGGACAGTTAAACTATGGCTACACCTTC	CASSRPGQLNYGYTF
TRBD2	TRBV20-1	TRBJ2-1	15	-	TGCAGTGCTAATTCCCTAGCGGGACCCTACAATGAGCAGTTCTTC	CSANSLAGPYNEQFF
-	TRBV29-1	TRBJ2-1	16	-	TGCAGCGTTGAAGGAGTCGTCGGGGGAGACGACAATGAGCAGTTCTTC	CSVEGVVGGDDNEQFF
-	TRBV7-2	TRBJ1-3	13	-	TGTGCCAGCAAAATGCGGGGGAAAGACACCATATATTTT	CASKMRGKDTIYF
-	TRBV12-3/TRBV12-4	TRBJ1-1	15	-	TGTGCCAGCACCCTCGGGGCATTCATGAACACTGAAGCTTTCTTT	CASTLGAFMNTEAFF
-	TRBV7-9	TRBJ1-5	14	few	TGTGCCAGCAGCGTGGGACCTAGCAATCAGCCCCAGCATTTT	CASSVGPSNQPQHF
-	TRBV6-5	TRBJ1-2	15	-	TGTGCCAGCAGTTACGAGGGGCAGGGCCCCTATGGCTACACCTTC	CASSYEGQGPYGYTF
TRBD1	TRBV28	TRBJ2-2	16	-	TGTGCCAGCAGTTTAACCGGGACAGGGGGTACCGGGGAGCTGTTTTTT	CASSLTGTGGTGELFF
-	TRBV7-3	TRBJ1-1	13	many	TGTGCCAGCAGTCCAGGGGCTAACACTGAAGCTTTCTTT	CASSPGANTEAFF
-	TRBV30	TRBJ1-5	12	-	TGTGCCTGGAGTGGAGATAGGCAGCCCCAGCATTTT	CAWSGDRQPQHF
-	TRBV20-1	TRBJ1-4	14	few	TGCAGTGCTTCTCCGGGAAGTACTAATGAAAAACTGTTTTTT	CSASPGSTNEKLFF
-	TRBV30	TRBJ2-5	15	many	TGTGCCTGGAGCAGTGGGGGATACAGCCAAGAGACCCAGTACTTC	CAWSSGGYSQETQYF
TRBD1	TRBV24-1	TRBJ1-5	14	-	TGTGCCACCAGTGACCCAGGACAGGGGGCTCCCCAGCATTTT	CATSDPGQGAPQHF
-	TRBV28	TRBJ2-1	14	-	TGTGCCAGCAGTTTTAGGAGTTTGGGACGAGAGCAGTTCTTC	CASSFRSLGREQFF
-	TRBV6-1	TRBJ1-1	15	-	TGTGCCAGCAGTGAAGTGTCCGCGGGGAACACTGAAGCTTTCTTT	CASSEVSAGNTEAFF
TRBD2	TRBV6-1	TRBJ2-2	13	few	TGTGCCAGCTCTGGGGGAGGGACCGGGGAGCTGTTTTTT	CASSGGGTGELFF
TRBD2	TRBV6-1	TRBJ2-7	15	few	TGTGCCAGCAGTCTAAGGGGAGGGGATTCCTACGAGCAGTACTTC	CASSLRGGDSYEQYF
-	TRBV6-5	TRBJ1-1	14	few	TGTGCCAGCAGTTACTCGCGGGGTACCGCTGAAGCTTTCTTT	CASSYSRGTAEAFF
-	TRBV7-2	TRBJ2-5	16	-	TGTGCCAGCAGCTTAGGGGCTAGACTCAATCAAGAGACCCAGTACTTC	CASSLGARLNQETQYF
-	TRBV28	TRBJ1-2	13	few	TGTGCCAGCCTTACCGGGACCAACTATGGCTACACCTTC	CASLTGTNYGYTF
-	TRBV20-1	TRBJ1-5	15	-	TGCAGTGCAAAAGATCCGGTTAGGATCAATCAGCCCCAGCATTTT	CSAKDPVRINQPQHF
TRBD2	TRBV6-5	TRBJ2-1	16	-	TGTGCCAGCAGTTACTCGACTAGCGGGGTAAGGAATGAGCAGTTCTTC	CASSYSTSGVRNEQFF
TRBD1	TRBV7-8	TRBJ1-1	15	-	TGTGCCAGCAGCTTAAGACAGGGTGTTTCCACTGAAGCTTTCTTT	CASSLRQGVSTEAFF
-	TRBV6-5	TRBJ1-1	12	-	TGTGCCACTAAGAGACGAGGCACTGAAGCTTTCTTT	CATKRRGTEAFF
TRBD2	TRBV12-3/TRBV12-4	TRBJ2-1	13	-	TGTGCCAGCAGTTTTGCTAGCGGCAATGAGCAGTTCTTC	CASSFASGNEQFF
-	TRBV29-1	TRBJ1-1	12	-	TGCAGCGTTGACCTCATGAACACTGAAGCTTTCTTT	CSVDLMNTEAFF
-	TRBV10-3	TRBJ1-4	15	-	TGTGCCATCACCGATCGGATAGGGGTAGGGGAAAAACTGTTTTTT	CAITDRIGVGEKLFF
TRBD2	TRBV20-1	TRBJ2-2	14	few	TGCAGTGCTGCTAGCGGAACAAACACCGGGGAGCTGTTTTTT	CSAASGTNTGELFF
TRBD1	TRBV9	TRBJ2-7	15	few	TGTGCCAGCAGCGAGACAGGGTCGGGAACCTACGAGCAGTACTTC	CASSETGSGTYEQYF
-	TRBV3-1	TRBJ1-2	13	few	TGTGCCAGCAGCCCGGGCCAGAGGCCTGTCTACACCTTC	CASSPGQRPVYTF
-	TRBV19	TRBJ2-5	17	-	TGTGCCAGTAGTAAGGGCCCCCACAGGGCGGGCCAAGAGACCCAGTACTTC	CASSKGPHRAGQETQYF
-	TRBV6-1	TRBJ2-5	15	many	TGTGCCAGCAGTGCTTCGGAGGAGGGTGGCGAGACCCAGTACTTC	CASSASEEGGETQYF
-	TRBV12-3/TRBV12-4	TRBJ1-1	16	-	TGTGCCAGCACTCTGCGGGTAGGGGGTGAGGGCACTGAAGCTTTCTTT	CASTLRVGGEGTEAFF
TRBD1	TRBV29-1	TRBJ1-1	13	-	TGCAGCGCCGGGACAGGGGGTTCCACTGAAGCTTTCTTT	CSAGTGGSTEAFF
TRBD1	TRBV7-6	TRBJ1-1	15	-	TGTGCCAGCAGCTTAAATACAGGGGGCCACACTGAAGCTTTCTTT	CASSLNTGGHTEAFF
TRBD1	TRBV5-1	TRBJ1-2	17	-	TGCGCCAGCAGCGCCGAACAGGGGGCCTATATCGACTATGGCTACACCTTC	CASSAEQGAYIDYGYTF
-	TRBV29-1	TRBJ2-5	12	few	TGCAGCGTGAAAGACCGGCGGGAGACCCAGTACTTC	CSVKDRRETQYF
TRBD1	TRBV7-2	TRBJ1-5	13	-	TGTGCCAGCAGCCCGGACAGGGTTCAGCCCCAGCATTTT	CASSPDRVQPQHF
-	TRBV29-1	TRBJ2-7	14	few	TGCAGCGTTGAACCGGGCCACCCGAACTACGAGCAGTACTTC	CSVEPGHPNYEQYF
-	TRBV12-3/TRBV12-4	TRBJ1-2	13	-	TGTGCCAGCACCCGAGGGGGGGCCTATGGCTACACCTTC	CASTRGGAYGYTF
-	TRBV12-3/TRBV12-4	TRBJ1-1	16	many	TGTGCCAGCAGCCACGGAATTACAGGAATGAACACTGAAGCTTTCTTT	CASSHGITGMNTEAFF
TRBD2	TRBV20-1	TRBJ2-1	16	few	TGCAGTGCTAGAGACCCGACTAGCGGGAGGGTAGGTGAGCAGTTCTTC	CSARDPTSGRVGEQFF
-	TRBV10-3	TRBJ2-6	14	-	TGTGCCATCCAGGCAGGCTCTGGGGCCAACGTCCTGACTTTC	CAIQAGSGANVLTF
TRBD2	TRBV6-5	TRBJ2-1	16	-	TGTGCCAGCAGTTACTCGGGAGGGGTCTTGGACAATGAGCAGTTCTTC	CASSYSGGVLDNEQFF
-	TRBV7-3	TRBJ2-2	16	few	TGTGCCAGCAGCTCGCAGGGCGCGTACAACACCGGGGAGCTGTTTTTT	CASSSQGAYNTGELFF
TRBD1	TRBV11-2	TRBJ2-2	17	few	TGTGCCAGCAGCTTAGAGTTTGACAGGGTCTATGCCGGGGAGCTGTTTTTT	CASSLEFDRVYAGELFF
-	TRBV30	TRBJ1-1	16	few	TGTGCCTGGAGTCGGGCCCTCGGTACGATGAACACTGAAGCTTTCTTT	CAWSRALGTMNTEAFF
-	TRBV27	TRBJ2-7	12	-	TGTGCCAGCAGATCCTCCTATGGGGAGCAGTACTTC	CASRSSYGEQYF